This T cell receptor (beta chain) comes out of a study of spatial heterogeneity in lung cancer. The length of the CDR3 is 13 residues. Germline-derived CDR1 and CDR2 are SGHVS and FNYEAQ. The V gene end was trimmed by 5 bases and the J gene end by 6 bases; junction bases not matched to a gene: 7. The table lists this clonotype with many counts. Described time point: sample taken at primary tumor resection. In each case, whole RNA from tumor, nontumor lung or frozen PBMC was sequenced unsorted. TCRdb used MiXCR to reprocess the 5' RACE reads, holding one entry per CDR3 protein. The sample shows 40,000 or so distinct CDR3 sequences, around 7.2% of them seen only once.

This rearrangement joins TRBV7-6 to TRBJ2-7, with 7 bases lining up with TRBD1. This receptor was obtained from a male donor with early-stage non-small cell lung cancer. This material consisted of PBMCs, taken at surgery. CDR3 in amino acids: CASSPGTVPEQYF. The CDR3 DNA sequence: TGTGCCAGCAGCCCCGGGACAGTGCCCGAGCAGTACTTC.